These T cell receptor beta chains were read from a single sample in a study of blood T cell repertoires in COVID-19. Using immunoSEQ multiplex PCR, the repertoire was profiled, and TCRdb retains in-frame clones only, with some absent. The repertoire holds around 450,000 clones, approximately 86% seen once, with around 0.7% in the top ten. The sample consisted of PBMCs or T cells enriched from blood (not recorded which). The receptors stem from a woman in her late teens or twenties who had recovered from COVID-19. The CDR3 runs from the conserved cysteine through the conserved F or W. The D gene is left open where the match is weak. A clone size is listed for some rows: how often the clone was seen (once, few, many), or a class if it is expanded.

TRBJ2-3 TRBD1 TRBV5-1 NA CASSPGQGIPDTQYF TGCGCCAGCAGCCCAGGACAGGGTATACCAGATACGCAGTATTTT
TRBJ1-2 TRBD1 TRBV7-9 few CASSPWTGERYGYTF TGTGCCAGCAGCCCTTGGACAGGGGAGCGCTATGGCTACACCTTC
TRBJ1-1 NA TRBV29-1 NA CSVGVTRDTEAFF TGCAGCGTCGGAGTCACCCGGGATACTGAAGCTTTCTTT
TRBJ2-3 NA TRBV9 NA CASSVDQGSTDTQYF TGTGCCAGCAGCGTAGATCAGGGGAGCACAGATACGCAGTATTTT
TRBJ1-6 NA TRBV4-1 NA CASSQGRPGGRGSPLHF TGCGCCAGCAGCCAAGGACGCCCAGGAGGGAGGGGTTCACCCCTCCACTTT
TRBJ1-1 NA TRBV10-3 NA CATSEVGEVEAFF TGTGCCACCAGTGAGGTAGGGGAGGTTGAAGCTTTCTTT
TRBJ2-1 TRBD2 TRBV5-1 NA CASSTRTSGGYNEQFF TGCGCCAGCAGCACCCGGACTAGCGGGGGGTACAATGAGCAGTTCTTC
TRBJ1-1 NA TRBV18 NA CASSPPQDGMNTEAFF TGTGCCAGCTCACCACCGCAGGACGGGATGAACACTGAAGCTTTCTTT
TRBJ2-2 NA TRBV7-9 NA CASSLVIMRTGELFF TGTGCCAGCAGCTTAGTTATCATGCGCACCGGGGAGCTGTTTTTT
TRBJ2-2 TRBD2 TRBV11-2 NA CASSFLAGGRNTGELFF TGTGCCAGCAGCTTCCTAGCGGGGGGCCGAAACACCGGGGAGCTGTTTTTT
TRBJ2-5 TRBD1 TRBV19 NA CASSIDWRTGVLHQETQYF TGTGCCAGTAGTATAGATTGGAGGACAGGGGTCCTTCACCAAGAGACCCAGTACTTC
TRBJ1-1 TRBD1 TRBV7-8 NA CASSLAQGAVPTEAFF TGTGCCAGCAGCTTAGCGCAGGGGGCGGTACCCACTGAAGCTTTCTTT
TRBJ2-7 NA TRBV5-4 NA CASSLAVSSYEQYF TGTGCCAGCAGCTTGGCGGTGAGCTCCTACGAGCAGTACTTC
TRBJ2-1 NA TRBV7-2 NA CASSLDRTSQFF TGTGCCAGCAGCTTAGATCGCACTAGTCAGTTCTTC
TRBJ1-2 TRBD1 TRBV2 once CASSGQGGNYGYTF TGTGCCAGCAGTGGACAGGGAGGTAACTATGGCTACACCTTC
TRBJ2-7 TRBD2 TRBV5-1 NA CASSLGSGGAYEQYF TGCGCCAGCAGCTTGGGGAGCGGGGGGGCCTACGAGCAGTACTTC
TRBJ1-1 NA TRBV18 few CASSLTANTEAFF TGTGCCAGCTCACTTACAGCGAACACTGAAGCTTTCTTT
TRBJ1-2 NA TRBV7-9 NA CASSFDGDYGYTF TGTGCCAGCAGCTTTGACGGGGACTATGGCTACACCTTC
TRBJ2-7 NA TRBV28 NA CASSPQGRASDEQYF TGTGCCAGCAGTCCCCAGGGAAGGGCAAGCGACGAGCAGTACTTC
TRBJ2-1 TRBD2 TRBV27 NA CASSPSAGPSYNEQFF TGTGCCAGCAGTCCCTCAGCGGGGCCCTCCTACAATGAGCAGTTCTTC
TRBJ2-2 TRBD2 TRBV4-1 NA CASSSQRGGGELFF TGCGCCAGCAGCAGTCAGCGGGGTGGCGGGGAGCTGTTTTTT
TRBJ2-7 NA TRBV2 NA CASSPQTGVEQYF TGTGCCAGCAGTCCCCAGACAGGTGTCGAGCAGTACTTC
TRBJ1-1 TRBD1 TRBV2 once CASRTGWNTEAFF TGTGCCAGCAGGACAGGGTGGAACACTGAAGCTTTCTTT
TRBJ2-5 NA TRBV5-5 once CASSLDPGGGTQYF TGTGCCAGCAGCTTGGATCCTGGAGGAGGGACCCAGTACTTC
TRBJ2-3 TRBD2 TRBV7-3 NA CASSLAGGPYTQYF TGTGCCAGCAGTCTAGCGGGGGGGCCGTATACGCAGTATTTT
TRBJ2-3 NA TRBV25-1 NA CASSEYQGPDTQYF TGTGCCAGCAGTGAATATCAGGGGCCAGATACGCAGTATTTT
TRBJ2-7 TRBD1 TRBV15 once CATSGDSSYEQYF TGTGCCACCAGCGGGGACAGCTCCTACGAGCAGTACTTC
TRBJ1-2 NA TRBV6-5 NA CASSSLYYGYTF TGTGCCAGCAGTTCTCTTTATTATGGCTACACCTTC
TRBJ1-1 NA TRBV28 NA CASRLDTPTEAFF TGTGCCAGCAGGCTCGACACGCCGACTGAAGCTTTCTTT
TRBJ1-6 TRBD1 TRBV18 NA CASSPGTGDSPLHF TGTGCCAGCTCACCAGGGACAGGGGACTCACCCCTCCACTTT
TRBJ1-5 NA TRBV2 NA CASNILNQPQHF TGTGCCAGCAACATTCTTAATCAGCCCCAGCATTTT
TRBJ2-7 TRBD1 TRBV18 few CASSSGQDNEQYF TGTGCCAGCTCATCGGGACAGGATAACGAGCAGTACTTC
TRBJ2-7 NA TRBV30 once CAWSAWGNRDF TGTGCCTGGAGTGCATGGGGAAACAGGGACTTC
TRBJ2-2 NA TRBV28 NA CASILGGAGAITGELFF NA
TRBJ2-5 NA TRBV5-1 once CASSLGTTPETQYF TGCGCCAGCAGCTTGGGGACTACCCCAGAGACCCAGTACTTC
TRBJ2-5 NA TRBV7-9 NA CASSLPQGGGETQYF TGTGCCAGCAGCTTACCGCAGGGAGGTGGGGAGACCCAGTACTTC
TRBJ1-1 TRBD1 TRBV29-1 NA CSVAGGPNTEAFF TGCAGCGTCGCAGGGGGACCGAACACTGAAGCTTTCTTT
TRBJ2-7 NA TRBV2 NA CASRDYAYEQYF TGTGCCAGCAGGGACTACGCCTACGAGCAGTACTTC
TRBJ2-7 NA TRBV7-9 NA CASSPLLGEQYF TGTGCCAGCAGCCCTCTCCTAGGCGAGCAGTACTTC
TRBJ2-7 TRBD1 TRBV28 NA CASSLVPRDRGFSYEQYF TGTGCCAGCAGTTTGGTCCCGCGCGACAGGGGGTTCTCCTACGAGCAGTACTTC
TRBJ1-5 NA TRBV2 NA CASSDNAGIGQPQHF TGTGCCAGCAGTGACAATGCGGGGATCGGACAGCCCCAGCATTTT
TRBJ1-1 NA TRBV9 NA CASSAIQGLNTEAFF TGTGCCAGCAGCGCGATACAGGGTCTGAACACTGAAGCTTTCTTT
TRBJ2-2 TRBD1 TRBV4-1 once CASSHPGTGYSGELFF TGCGCCAGCAGCCACCCCGGGACAGGGTACTCCGGGGAGCTGTTTTTT
TRBJ1-4 NA TRBV4-1 NA CASRETTATNEKLFF TGCGCCAGCCGAGAGACGACAGCTACTAATGAAAAACTGTTTTTT
TRBJ2-5 NA TRBV9 NA CASSVAGVSAETQYF TGTGCCAGCAGCGTAGCGGGGGTTAGTGCAGAGACCCAGTACTTC
TRBJ1-2 NA TRBV6-5 NA CATPGTGYLNYGYTF TGTGCCACCCCCGGCACAGGGTACCTCAACTATGGCTACACCTTC
TRBJ1-1 NA TRBV2 NA CASSELEGTITEAFF TGTGCCAGCAGTGAATTGGAGGGGACGATCACTGAAGCTTTCTTT
TRBJ2-1 TRBD2 TRBV9 NA CASSVAGGGSYNEQFF TGTGCCAGCAGCGTAGCCGGGGGGGGGTCCTACAATGAGCAGTTCTTC
TRBJ2-1 NA TRBV21-1 NA CASSKAAAAKILGNEQFF TGTGCCAGCAGCAAAGCGGCGGCAGCTAAAATATTGGGCAATGAGCAGTTCTTC